This T cell receptor beta chain was sequenced in a study of blood T cell repertoires in COVID-19. About the study: Nucleic acid was either cDNA or gDNA, and it came from T cells, B-cell-depleted T cells, or PBMCs.

How the authors handled the data: It was from reference gene primer amplification that nucleated cell counts were estimated. The repertoire was sequenced with immunoSEQ multiplex PCR; TCRdb's copy has only in-frame clones and lacks some. Clone size and V and J calls were adopted from that table, with D and trimming inferred from the DNA. The profile shows over 150,000 clones, roughly 81% of them singletons. CDR1 MNHEY and CDR2 SVGAGI come from the germline V gene. This CDR3 comprises 14 residues. Trimming removed 7 bases at V and 0 bases at J, with 12 bases between. The TCR comes from a man in his forties with acute or convalescent COVID-19. The specimen was peripheral blood. The gene calls are TRBV6-5 and TRBJ1-2, with D hard to call. The CDR3 region has the DNA TGTGCCAGCAAACGGAGGGCAACTAACTATGGCTACACCTTC. Translating it yields CASKRRATNYGYTF.